Below, one T cell receptor (beta chain) is given with its context. Its target is unknown. The data originate from a study of vaccination and CD4 T cells after COVID-19. Overall study context: The convalescents, six males and four females, included two who were Hispanic.

In germline, CDR1 is MRHNA, CDR2 SNTAGT. The CDR3 has 15 amino acids. After removal of 3 bases from V and 10 bases from J, the junction contained 11 bases not matched to a gene. Cultured CD4+ T cell DNA underwent sequencing with the Oncomine TCR Beta short-read assay. From cultured CD4+ T cells, genomic DNA was extracted. TCRdb redid the calling of the PCR reads with MiXCR, one entry per CDR3 protein. This table holds some 4,000 distinct CDR3 sequences, 50% to 65% found once. Treatment in this sample: approximately nine-day PBMC culture with coronavirus spike peptide pools or control peptides (ViraFEST assay). Collection of the unexposed donor's CD4+ T cells took place before the COVID-19 pandemic (2011-2018).

The TCR originated in a human donor in good health. The specimen sequenced was CD4+ T cells from blood, cultured in vitro. The V gene is TRBV6-4, the J gene TRBJ1-2; 10 nucleotides align to TRBD1. The CDR3 loop is CASSEGQPGQGYYTF. The DNA of the CDR3 is TGTGCCAGCAGTGAAGGGCAGCCGGGACAGGGGTACTACACCTTC.